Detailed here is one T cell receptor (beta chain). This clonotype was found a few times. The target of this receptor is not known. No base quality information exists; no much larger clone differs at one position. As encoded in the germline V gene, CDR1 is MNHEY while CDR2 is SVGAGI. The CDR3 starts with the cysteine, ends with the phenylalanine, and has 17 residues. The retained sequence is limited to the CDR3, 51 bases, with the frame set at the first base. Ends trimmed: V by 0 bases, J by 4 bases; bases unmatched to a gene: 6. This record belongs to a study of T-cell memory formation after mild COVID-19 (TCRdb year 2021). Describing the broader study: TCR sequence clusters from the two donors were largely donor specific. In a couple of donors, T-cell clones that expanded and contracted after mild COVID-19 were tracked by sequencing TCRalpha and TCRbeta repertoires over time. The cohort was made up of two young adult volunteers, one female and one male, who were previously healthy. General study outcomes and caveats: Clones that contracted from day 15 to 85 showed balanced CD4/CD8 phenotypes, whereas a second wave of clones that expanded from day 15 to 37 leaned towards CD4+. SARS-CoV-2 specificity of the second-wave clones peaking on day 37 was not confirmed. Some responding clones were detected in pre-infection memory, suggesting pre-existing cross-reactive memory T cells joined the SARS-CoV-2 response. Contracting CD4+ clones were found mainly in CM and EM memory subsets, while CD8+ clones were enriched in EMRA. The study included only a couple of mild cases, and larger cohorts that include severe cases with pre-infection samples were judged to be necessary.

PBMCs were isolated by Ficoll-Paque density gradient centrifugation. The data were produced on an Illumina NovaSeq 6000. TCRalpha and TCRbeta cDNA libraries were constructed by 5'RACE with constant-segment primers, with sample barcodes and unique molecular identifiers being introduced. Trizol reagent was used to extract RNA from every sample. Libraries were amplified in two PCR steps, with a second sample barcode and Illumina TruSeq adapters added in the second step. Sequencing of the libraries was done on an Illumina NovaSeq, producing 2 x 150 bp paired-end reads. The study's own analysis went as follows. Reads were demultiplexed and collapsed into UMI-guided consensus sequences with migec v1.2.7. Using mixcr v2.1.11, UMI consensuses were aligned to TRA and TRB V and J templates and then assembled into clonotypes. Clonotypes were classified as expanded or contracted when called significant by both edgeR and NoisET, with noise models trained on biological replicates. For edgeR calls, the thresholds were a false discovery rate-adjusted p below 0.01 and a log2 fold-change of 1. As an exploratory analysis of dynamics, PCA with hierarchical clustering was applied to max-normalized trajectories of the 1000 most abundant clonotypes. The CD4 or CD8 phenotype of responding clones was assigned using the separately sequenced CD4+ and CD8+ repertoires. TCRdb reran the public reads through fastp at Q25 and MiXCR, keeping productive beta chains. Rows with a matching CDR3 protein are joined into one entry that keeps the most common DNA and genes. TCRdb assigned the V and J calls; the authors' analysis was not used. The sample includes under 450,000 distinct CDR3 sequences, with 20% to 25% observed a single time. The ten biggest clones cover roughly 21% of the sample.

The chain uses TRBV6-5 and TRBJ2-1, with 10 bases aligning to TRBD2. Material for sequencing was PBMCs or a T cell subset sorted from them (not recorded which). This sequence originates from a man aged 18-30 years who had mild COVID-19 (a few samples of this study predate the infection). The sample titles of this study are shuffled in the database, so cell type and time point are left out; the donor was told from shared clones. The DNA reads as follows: TGTGCCAGCAGTTACTCATTCGGGACTAGCGAATACAATGAGCAGTTCTTC. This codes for CASSYSFGTSEYNEQFF.